The rows below give T cell receptor beta chains drawn from one sample of a study of human T cells and chemical hapten exposure. TCRdb recomputed calls from the RACE reads with MiXCR, one row per CDR3 protein. The sample shows some 400,000 distinct CDR3 sequences, 5.1% of them seen only once. Sequencing used whole blood, obtained in connection with sensitization to the hapten diphenylcyclopropenone (DPC). The receptors were sampled from a woman in her 50s with alopecia areata. Some clones in this sample may be carry-over from other donors' samples. The CDR3 runs from the conserved cysteine through the conserved F or W. The D gene is left open where the match is weak. Size is omitted from some rows. Given values are once, few, many or a class for expanded clones.

>-|TRBV28|16|TRBJ2-7|-
TGTGCCAGCAGTTCGGGGATCTGGCCCCTCCGTTACGAGCAGTACTTC
CASSSGIWPLRYEQYF
>many|TRBV3-1|15|TRBJ2-1|TRBD2
TGTGCCAGCAGCCCCTTAGCGGGGGGCTTTAGTGAGCAGTTCTTC
CASSPLAGGFSEQFF
>few|TRBV7-8|14|TRBJ1-2|-
TGTGCCAGCAGCCCGACGGGGGCTGACTATGGCTACACCTTC
CASSPTGADYGYTF
>few|TRBV5-1|17|TRBJ2-5|TRBD2
TGCGCCAGCAGCTTGCGAGTAGCGGGGATTTTCCAAGAGACCCAGTACTTC
CASSLRVAGIFQETQYF
>few|TRBV12-3/TRBV12-4|12|TRBJ1-5|-
TGTGCCAGCAGTTTGGATCTGCAGCCCCAGCATTTT
CASSLDLQPQHF
>few|TRBV6-2/TRBV6-3|16|TRBJ1-1|TRBD1
TGTGCCAGCAAAGGGGACAGGGGCGGGGGATCCCCTGAAGCTTTCTTT
CASKGDRGGGSPEAFF
>few|TRBV27|12|TRBJ1-6|-
TGTGCCAGCAGTTTTATTGGTTCACCCCTCCACTTT
CASSFIGSPLHF
>many|TRBV5-1|15|TRBJ1-1|-
TGCGCCAGCAGCGAAGGGACAACTTCGAACACTGAAGCTTTCTTT
CASSEGTTSNTEAFF
>few|TRBV15|15|TRBJ2-7|-
TGTGCCACCAGCAGAGATCGGGTGGGTAGCGCCGAGCAGTACTTC
CATSRDRVGSAEQYF
>few|TRBV4-3|17|TRBJ2-6|-
TGCGCCAGCAGCCTTCTGACGGATTACTCTGGGGCCAACGTCCTGACTTTC
CASSLLTDYSGANVLTF
>many|TRBV27|15|TRBJ1-5|-
TGTGCCAGCGCTCATTTCAGACAGCAGGATCAGCCCCAGCATTTT
CASAHFRQQDQPQHF
>many|TRBV12-3/TRBV12-4|18|TRBJ2-6|-
TGTGCCAGCAGTTTGAGCAGGGGACAAAGCTCTGGGGCCAACGTCCTGACTTTC
CASSLSRGQSSGANVLTF
>few|TRBV18|13|TRBJ2-2|-
TGTGCCAGCTCACCACGAGCCGGCGGGGAGCTGTTTTTT
CASSPRAGGELFF
>many|TRBV7-9|16|TRBJ2-1|TRBD2
TGTGCCAGCAGCTCCTCTGGCGGGGGGGCCAGGAATGAGCAGTTCTTC
CASSSSGGGARNEQFF
>few|TRBV29-1|12|TRBJ1-2|-
TGCAGCGTTGAGAGGCAGGGCTATGGCTACACCTTC
CSVERQGYGYTF
>many|TRBV5-1|16|TRBJ1-1|-
TGCGCCAGCAGCTTAAGGGCGCCGCCTATGAACACTGAAGCTTTCTTT
CASSLRAPPMNTEAFF
>few|TRBV7-2|14|TRBJ2-1|-
TGTGCCAGCAGCACACCAATCATCCCGAATGAGCAGTTCTTC
CASSTPIIPNEQFF
>many|TRBV11-2|16|TRBJ2-6|-
TGTGCCAGCAGCTTAGAACCATCCTCTGGGGCCAACGTCCTGACTTTC
CASSLEPSSGANVLTF
>-|TRBV28|13|TRBJ2-5|-
TGTGCCAGCACCATAAGGAGGGGAGAGACCCAGTACTTC
CASTIRRGETQYF
>many|TRBV9|14|TRBJ2-1|-
TGTGCCAGCAGCACCAGTAGCCTGCAAGTTGAGCAGTTCTTC
CASSTSSLQVEQFF
>few|TRBV2|12|TRBJ2-1|-
TGTGCCAGCGCCCTCTTAAACGGTGAGCAGTTCTTC
CASALLNGEQFF
>few|TRBV4-1|15|TRBJ2-1|-
TGCGCCAGCAGCCAAGATGGGACCGAATACAATGAGCAGTTCTTC
CASSQDGTEYNEQFF
>many|TRBV10-3|14|TRBJ2-7|TRBD2
TGTGCCATCACCCAAAGCGGGAAGAGGTACGAGCAGTACTTC
CAITQSGKRYEQYF
>many|TRBV6-5|12|TRBJ2-1|-
TGTGCCAGCAGCAACGTATACAATGAGCAGTTCTTC
CASSNVYNEQFF
>many|TRBV11-2|14|TRBJ2-3|-
TGTGCCAGCAGCTTAGTCCTCCTCACAGATACGCAGTATTTT
CASSLVLLTDTQYF